This TCR beta chain is drawn from a study of cytomegalovirus exposure and HLA in healthy donors. Regarding the study as a whole: For most TCR beta V segments, an earlier analysis put the productive rate at about 87% or about 30% of the time.

Note on this clone: Antigen specificity is unknown.

PCR primers comprised 60 Vbeta and 13 Jbeta primers. Here immunoSEQ multiplex PCR was the method, and the copy in TCRdb shows in-frame clones only, minus some. The data show under 200,000 clones, roughly 80% seen once. Germline V gene data show CDR1 as MDHEN and CDR2 as SYDVKM. The trim removed 6 bases at V and 4 bases at J, leaving 16 bases unmatched. The CDR3 covers 17 residues. This chain uses TRBV28 with TRBJ2-3; 7 bases fit TRBD2. The receptor comes from a woman aged 35 to 49 in good health and CMV-seronegative. The sequenced sample consisted of PBMCs. The CDR3: CASSLDERGFKADTQYF. CDR3 DNA sequence: TGTGCCAGCAGCCTAGACGAGCGGGGATTTAAAGCAGATACGCAGTATTTT.